Listed below are T cell receptor beta chains from one sample, sequenced in a study of blood T cell repertoires in COVID-19. Profiled with immunoSEQ multiplex PCR; TCRdb holds only in-frame clones, not every one. The sample lists about 95,000 clones; 81% were seen once. The specimen sequenced was peripheral blood. Source of these receptors: a man older than 75 with active or convalescent COVID-19. Both conserved end residues are part of each CDR3.

V gene	J gene	CDR3 protein
TRBV10-2	TRBJ1-2	CASSSGGGGYTF
TRBV6-5	TRBJ2-1	CASSWHLEINEQFF
TRBV6-2/TRBV6-3	TRBJ2-5	CASSSKETQYF
TRBV6-1	TRBJ1-2	CASSVAGSYGYTF
TRBV6-6	TRBJ2-5	CASSYTRTGRETQYF
TRBV5-1	TRBJ2-5	CASSLEIGRGGTQYF
TRBV7-8	TRBJ2-7	CASSRARAYEQYF
TRBV5-6	TRBJ1-2	CASSLAGVRLGDGYTF
TRBV9	TRBJ2-1	CASSARTSSYNEQFF
TRBV7-9	TRBJ1-2	CASSLGGLNYGYTF
TRBV5-1	TRBJ1-1	CASSLVVNTEAFF
TRBV4-1	TRBJ2-7	CASSRLLSTGQVIYEQYF
TRBV19	TRBJ1-5	CASSIRTGSIQPQHF
TRBV14	TRBJ2-7	CASSQDLDNNYEQYF
TRBV6-1	TRBJ1-2	CASSDGQGLYGYTF
TRBV2	TRBJ1-5	CASSGVYSNSNQPQHF
TRBV12-3/TRBV12-4	TRBJ1-2	CASSWTGGRGYTF